This TCR beta chain was sequenced in a study of radiotherapy plus CTLA-4 blockade in lung cancer. Sequencing was performed with immunoSEQ multiplex PCR; in TCRdb, only in-frame clones are kept and a portion is missing. The table has more than 25,000 clones, about 79% seen once. Germline CDR1 is MNHEY and CDR2 is SMNVEV (reference sequence). Trimming at V came to 6 bases and at J to 0 bases, leaving 8 bases not matched to a gene. The CDR3 loop spans 16 amino acids. The TCR was taken from a human donor with non-small cell lung cancer that progressed on radiotherapy plus ipilimumab. The sample was peripheral blood, taken from a patient treated with radiotherapy plus ipilimumab. The chain combines TRBV27 with TRBJ2-1; TRBD2 aligns across 7 bases. The CDR3 loop reads CASSRAGGSSYNEQFF. The CDR3 DNA sequence: TGTGCCAGCAGCCGTGCTGGCGGGAGCTCCTACAATGAGCAGTTCTTC.